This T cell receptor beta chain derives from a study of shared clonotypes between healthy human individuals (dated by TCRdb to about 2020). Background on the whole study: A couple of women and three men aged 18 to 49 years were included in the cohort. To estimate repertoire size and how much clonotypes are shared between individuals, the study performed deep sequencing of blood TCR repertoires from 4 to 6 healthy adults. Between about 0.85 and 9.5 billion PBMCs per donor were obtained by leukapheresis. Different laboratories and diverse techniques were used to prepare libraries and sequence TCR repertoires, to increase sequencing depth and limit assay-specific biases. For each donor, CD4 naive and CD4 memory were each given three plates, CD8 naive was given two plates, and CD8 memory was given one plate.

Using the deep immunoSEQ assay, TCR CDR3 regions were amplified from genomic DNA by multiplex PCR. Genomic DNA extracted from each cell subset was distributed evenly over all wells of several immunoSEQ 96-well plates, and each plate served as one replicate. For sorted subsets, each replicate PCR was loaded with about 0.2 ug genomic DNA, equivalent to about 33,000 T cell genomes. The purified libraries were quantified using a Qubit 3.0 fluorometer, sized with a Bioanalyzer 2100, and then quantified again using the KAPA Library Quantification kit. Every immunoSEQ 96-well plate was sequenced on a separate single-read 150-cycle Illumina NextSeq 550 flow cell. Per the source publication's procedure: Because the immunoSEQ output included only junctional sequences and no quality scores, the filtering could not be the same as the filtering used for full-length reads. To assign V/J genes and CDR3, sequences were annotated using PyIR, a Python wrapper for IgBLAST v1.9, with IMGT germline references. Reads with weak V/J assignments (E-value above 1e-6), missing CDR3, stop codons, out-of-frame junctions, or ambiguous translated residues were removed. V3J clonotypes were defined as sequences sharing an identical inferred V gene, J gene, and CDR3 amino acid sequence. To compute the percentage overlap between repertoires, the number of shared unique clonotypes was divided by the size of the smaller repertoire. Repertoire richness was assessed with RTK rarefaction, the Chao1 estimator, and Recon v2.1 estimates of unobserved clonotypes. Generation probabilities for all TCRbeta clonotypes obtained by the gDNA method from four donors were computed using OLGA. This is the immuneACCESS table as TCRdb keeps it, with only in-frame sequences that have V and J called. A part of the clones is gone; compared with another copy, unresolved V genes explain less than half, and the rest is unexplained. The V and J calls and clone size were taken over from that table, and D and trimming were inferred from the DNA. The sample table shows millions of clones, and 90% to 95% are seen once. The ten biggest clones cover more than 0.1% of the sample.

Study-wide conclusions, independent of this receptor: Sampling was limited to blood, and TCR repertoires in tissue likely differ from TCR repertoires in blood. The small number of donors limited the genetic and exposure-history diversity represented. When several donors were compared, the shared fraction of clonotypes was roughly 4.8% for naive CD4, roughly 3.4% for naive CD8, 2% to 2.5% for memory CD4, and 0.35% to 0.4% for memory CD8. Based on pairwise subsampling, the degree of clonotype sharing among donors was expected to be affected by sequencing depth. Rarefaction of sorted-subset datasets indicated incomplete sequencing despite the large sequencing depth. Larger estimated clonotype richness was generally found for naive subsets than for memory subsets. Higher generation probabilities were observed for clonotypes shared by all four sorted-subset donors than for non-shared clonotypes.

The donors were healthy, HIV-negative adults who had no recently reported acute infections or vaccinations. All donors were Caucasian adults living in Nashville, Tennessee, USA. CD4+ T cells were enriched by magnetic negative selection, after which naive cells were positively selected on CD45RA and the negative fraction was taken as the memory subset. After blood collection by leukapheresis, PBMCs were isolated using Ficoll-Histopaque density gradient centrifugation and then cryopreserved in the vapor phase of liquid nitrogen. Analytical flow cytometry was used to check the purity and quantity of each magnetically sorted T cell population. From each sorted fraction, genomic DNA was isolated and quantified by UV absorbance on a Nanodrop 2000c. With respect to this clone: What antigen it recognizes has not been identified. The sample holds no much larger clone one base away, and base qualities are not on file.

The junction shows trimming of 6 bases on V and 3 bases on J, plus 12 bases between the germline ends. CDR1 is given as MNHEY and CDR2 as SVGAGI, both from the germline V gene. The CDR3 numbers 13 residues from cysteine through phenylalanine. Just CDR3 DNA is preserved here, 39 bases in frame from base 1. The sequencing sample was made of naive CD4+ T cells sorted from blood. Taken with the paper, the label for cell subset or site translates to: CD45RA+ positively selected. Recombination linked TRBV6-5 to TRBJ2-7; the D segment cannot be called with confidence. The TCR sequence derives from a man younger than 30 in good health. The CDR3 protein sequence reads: CASRGRTLYEQYF. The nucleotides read TGTGCCAGCAGAGGGCGTACCCTCTACGAGCAGTACTTC.